Listed here are 30 T cell receptor beta chains from one sample, sequenced in a study of shared clonotypes between healthy human individuals. Using immunoSEQ multiplex PCR, the repertoire was profiled, and TCRdb retains in-frame clones only, with some absent. The table includes about 520,000 clones, 81% detected once. The sequenced material came from PBMCs. The receptors originated from a woman in her thirties or forties in good health. Some clones in this sample may be carry-over from other donors' samples.

The chain joins TRBV29-1 to TRBJ2-7; D gene uncertain. The CDR3 is made up of 13 amino acids. Germline CDR1 reads SQVTM; CDR2 reads ANQGSEA. The V end was cut by 3 bases, the J end by 0 bases, with 9 bases between. The CDR3, as DNA: TGCAGCGTTGATAAACTGGTCTCCTACGAGCAGTACTTC. This gives the protein CSVDKLVSYEQYF.

The chain carries TRBV11-3 and TRBJ2-3, with D unresolved. Looked up from germline, CDR1 is SGHNT and CDR2 is YENEEA. The CDR3 contains 14 residues. V was pared by 1 base and J by 0 bases, with 5 bases between. In DNA, the CDR3 is TGTGCCAGCAGCTTAGGTCCGAGCACAGATACGCAGTATTTT. It specifies CASSLGPSTDTQYF.

The rearrangement links TRBV4-1 to TRBJ2-5, with D perhaps TRBD2 (6 bases). Germline lookup yields CDR1 MGHRA and CDR2 YSYEKL. The V gene lost 3 bases and the J gene lost 5 bases, with 16 bases spanning the gap. The CDR3 is 15 residues long. The CDR3 sequence: CASSQSGVIGETQYF. The CDR3 DNA sequence: TGCGCCAGCAGCCAGTCGGGAGTGATTGGGGAGACCCAGTACTTC.

The chain couples TRBV25-1 to TRBJ1-2; 9 positions agree with TRBD1. Germline V gives CDR1 MGHDK, CDR2 SYGVNS. J was trimmed by 8 bases and V by 4 bases; bases with no gene match: 8. The CDR3 totals 14 residues. The CDR3 region has the DNA TGTGCCAGCAGTGCCGGGACAGGGTATAGAGGCTACACCTTC. Translating gives CASSAGTGYRGYTF.

This chain links TRBV30 with TRBJ2-7, with D perhaps matching TRBD1 (5 bases). The germline CDR1 and CDR2 sequences are GTSNPN and SVGIG (reference sequence). CDR3 length equals 13 residues. The V gene lost 3 bases and the J gene lost 4 bases, with 13 bases spanning the gap. The CDR3 is CAWSPDRTYEQYF. The CDR3 DNA reads as TGTGCCTGGAGCCCCGACCGGACATACGAGCAGTACTTC.

On this clone: This may arise from a read error, as a much more abundant clone is one base away. Other DNA sequences in this specimen translate into the identical CDR3. The chain recombines TRBV9 with TRBJ2-3, with D hard to call. In germline, CDR1 is SGDLS, CDR2 YYNGEE. CDR3 length equals 14 residues. The CDR3 sequence is CASSVALHRDTQYF. In nucleotides, the CDR3 is TGTGCAAGCAGCGTAGCCCTGCATAGGGATACGCAGTATTTT.

The chain combines TRBV28 with TRBJ2-5, with 9 bases identical to TRBD1. Germline V gene data show CDR1 as MDHEN and CDR2 as SYDVKM. This CDR3 is built from 14 residues. The V and J ends lost 6 bases and 4 bases, in that order; junction bases with no gene match: 6. CDR3 loop: CASRRDRVGETQYF. CDR3 in DNA: TGTGCCAGCAGGAGGGACAGGGTCGGAGAGACCCAGTACTTC.

This clone was observed a single time. The V gene is TRBV9, the J gene TRBJ2-5, with 8 bases matching TRBD2. This CDR3 is built from 16 residues. V lost 0 bases and J lost 1; bases outside the gene matches: 5. Per germline, CDR1 SGDLS and CDR2 YYNGEE. The CDR3, as DNA: TGTGCCAGCAGCGTAGGGAGCGGGAGCCCCCAAGAGACCCAGTACTTC. Residues: CASSVGSGSPQETQYF. The variable domain in full, completed from reference TRBV9 and TRBJ2-5, reads DSGVTQTPKHLITATGQRVTLRCSPRSGDLSVYWYQQSLDQGLQFLIQYYNGEERAKGNILERFSAQQFPDLHSELNLSSLELGDSALYFCASSVGSGSPQETQYFGPGTRLLVL.

V is TRBV11-2 and J is TRBJ2-7, with TRBD1 matching over 7 bases. CDR1 is SGHAT and CDR2 is FQNNGV in the germline V gene. CDR3 length equals 14 residues. With V trimmed by 6 bases and J by 4 bases, 9 bases remained unmatched. The CDR3 sequence: CASRVPGQKYEQYF. The DNA of the CDR3 is TGTGCCAGCAGAGTACCGGGACAGAAATACGAGCAGTACTTC.

With respect to this clone: A much larger clone is a single base away; this may be a read error. The chain is built from TRBV19 and TRBJ1-5; no firm D call. The CDR3 spans 15 residues. Germline V gene lookup returns CDR1 LNHDA and CDR2 SQIVND (reference sequence). Trimming took 4 bases from V and 2 from J, leaving 12 bases between them. The CDR3 here is CASSTPLTGNQPQHF. In DNA form, the CDR3 reads TGTGCCAGTAGTACCCCGCTTACCGGCAATCAGCCCCAGCATTTT.

The chain links TRBV7-2 to TRBJ2-5; no firm D call. CDR1 is SGHTA, CDR2 FQGNSA, per germline. This CDR3 comprises 13 residues. V was shortened by 2 bases and J by 1 base, with 5 bases between the two germline ends. Written as DNA, the CDR3 is TGTGCCAGCAGCTTAATGTCCCAAGAGACCCAGTACTTC. Translated, it gives CASSLMSQETQYF.

The V gene is TRBV7-2, the J gene TRBJ2-1, with a tentative D call TRBD2 (6 bases). Trimming took 0 bases from V and 4 from J, leaving 10 bases between them. The germline CDR1 and CDR2 sequences are SGHTA and FQGNSA. CDR3 size: 15 residues. The CDR3 DNA reads TGTGCCAGCAGCTTAGCCATAGCGGTTTACAATGAGCAGTTCTTC. Protein product: CASSLAIAVYNEQFF.

This clone has a single count. The chain links TRBV9 to TRBJ2-7; possibly TRBD1 or TRBD2 for D (6 bases each). There are 16 residues in the CDR3. Trimming left V 3 bases short and J 2 bases short, with 18 bases between. Germline-derived CDR1 and CDR2 are SGDLS and YYNGEE. This chain's CDR3 is CASSAVGGSGTYEQYF. The CDR3 DNA reads as TGTGCCAGCAGCGCTGTAGGGGGGTCGGGGACCTACGAGCAGTACTTC.

This chain joins TRBV20-1 and TRBJ2-7; D ambiguous. The CDR3 has 11 residues. The germline V gene has CDR1 DFQATT and CDR2 SNEGSKA (reference sequence). V was shortened by 3 bases and J by 6 bases, with 9 bases between the two germline ends. The CDR3 reads CSARPLGEQYF. As DNA, the CDR3 is TGCAGTGCTAGGCCCCTGGGCGAGCAGTACTTC.

The chain is built from TRBV5-6 and TRBJ2-7; D gene unclear. The V gene lost 4 bases and the J gene lost 4 bases, with 6 bases spanning the gap. The CDR3 contains 11 residues. Germline assignment: CDR1 SGHDT and CDR2 YYEEEE. Written as DNA, the CDR3 is TGTGCCAGCAGCGGGGAATACGAGCAGTACTTC. It specifies CASSGEYEQYF.

This clone is deemed medium-sized (0.01 to 0.1%). The J gene is TRBJ2-1, the V gene TRBV6-4; 11 bases map to TRBD2. The germline V gene has CDR1 MRHNA and CDR2 SNTAGT. The CDR3 contains 15 residues. The V and J ends lost 3 bases and 6 bases, in that order; junction bases with no gene match: 4. The CDR3 DNA reads as TGTGCCAGCAGTGAGGGACTAGCGGATATCAATGAGCAGTTCTTC. This codes for CASSEGLADINEQFF.

The chain uses TRBV7-8 and TRBJ1-3, with 7 bases matching TRBD1. Germline-derived CDR1 and CDR2 are SGHVS and FQNEAQ. The V segment lost 6 bases and the J segment 3 bases; nucleotides outside the gene matches: 5. This CDR3 comprises 14 residues. This CDR3 reads CASSGGGGGNTIYF. The CDR3 DNA reads as TGTGCCAGCAGTGGAGGGGGCGGTGGAAACACCATATATTTT.

The chain couples TRBV7-2 to TRBJ1-4, with D possibly matching TRBD1 (5 bases). With 1 base removed from V and 2 bases from J, the gap between germline ends came to 11 bases. The V gene's germline CDR1 is SGHTA and CDR2 FQGNSA. This CDR3 comprises 16 residues. The CDR3 bases are TGTGCCAGCAGCTTAGTTTCGGGGGTGACTAATGAAAAACTGTTTTTT. Amino acid sequence: CASSLVSGVTNEKLFF.

The chain carries TRBV9 and TRBJ2-1, with 7 bases lining up with TRBD1. Unmatched junction bases numbered 9, after V lost 4 bases and J lost 5 bases. Germline CDR1 is SGDLS and CDR2 is YYNGEE. The CDR3 length is 15 residues. This CDR3 is CASSPRQGVDNEQFF. In DNA, the CDR3 is TGTGCCAGCAGCCCCCGGCAGGGGGTGGACAATGAGCAGTTCTTC. Supplemented by reference TRBV9 and TRBJ2-1, the full variable domain reads DSGVTQTPKHLITATGQRVTLRCSPRSGDLSVYWYQQSLDQGLQFLIQYYNGEERAKGNILERFSAQQFPDLHSELNLSSLELGDSALYFCASSPRQGVDNEQFFGPGTRLTVL.

The V and J genes are TRBV7-9 and TRBJ1-1; D gene unclear. The germline gives CDR1 SEHNR, CDR2 FQNEAQ (reference sequence). This CDR3 has 17 residues. V was shortened by 1 base and J by 0 bases, with 15 bases between the two germline ends. Here the CDR3 DNA reads TGTGCCAGCAGCTTAGTTTGGGCGGAAACCTTGAACACTGAAGCTTTCTTT. Its protein is CASSLVWAETLNTEAFF. Drawing the rest from reference TRBV7-9 and TRBJ1-1, the complete variable domain is DTGVSQNPRHKITKRGQNVTFRCDPISEHNRLYWYRQTLGQGPEFLTYFQNEAQLEKSRLLSDRFSAERPKGSFSTLEIQRTEQGDSAMYLCASSLVWAETLNTEAFFGQGTRLTVV.

The count of this clone is one. The genes are TRBV11-2 and TRBJ2-7, with TRBD1 matching 8 bases. The CDR3 contains 14 residues. Looked up from germline, CDR1 is SGHAT and CDR2 is FQNNGV. J gave up 2 bases and V 3 bases, and 3 bases lay outside the gene matches. The CDR3 loop reads CASSLDRATYEQYF. In DNA form, the CDR3 reads TGTGCCAGCAGCTTGGACAGGGCCACCTACGAGCAGTACTTC.

As for this clone: The junction does not match germline at one end; this may be a read error. This rearrangement joins TRBV7-7 to TRBJ1-1; the D is unclear. This CDR3 is 13 amino acids long. Germline CDR1 is SSHAT and CDR2 is FNYEAQ (reference sequence). DNA for the CDR3: TGTGCTAGCAGCCCCCTCTTAAGGACTGAAGCTTTCTTT. It encodes CASSPLLRTEAFF.

For this clone: A far larger clone is one base from this, pointing to a likely read error. The rearrangement links TRBV7-9 to TRBJ2-2; perhaps D is TRBD1 or TRBD2 (5 bases each). Germline V lookup: CDR1 SEHNR, CDR2 FQNEAQ (reference sequence). The ends were cut back, 7 bases at V and 8 bases at J, with 17 bases in the middle. This CDR3 spans 14 amino acids. DNA of the CDR3: TGTGCCAGCAACTTCGTGGCAGGGACGGGGGAGCTGTTTTTT. This gives the protein CASNFVAGTGELFF.

This clone has ten or more counts. V gene TRBV7-4 combines with J gene TRBJ2-1; D is unresolved. The V gene's germline CDR1 is SGHVT and CDR2 SQSDAQ. V lost 1 base and J 2 bases, leaving 9 bases between the germline ends. This CDR3 comprises 15 residues. CDR3 DNA: TGTGCCAGCAGCTTAGTTCCAGAGGCCTACAATGAGCAGTTCTTC. Residues: CASSLVPEAYNEQFF.

The rearrangement uses TRBV28 and TRBJ1-3; the D gene is possibly TRBD1 (5 bases). Germline V gene sequence: CDR1 MDHEN, CDR2 SYDVKM. The CDR3 is made up of 15 amino acids. V was clipped by 1 base and J by 5 bases, with 12 bases between them. The chain's CDR3 is CASSLYGTPRNTIYF. The DNA for the CDR3 is TGTGCCAGCAGTTTATATGGGACCCCTCGAAACACCATATATTTT. The whole variable domain, filled in from reference TRBV28 and TRBJ1-3, reads DVKVTQSSRYLVKRTGEKVFLECVQDMDHENMFWYRQDPGLGLRLIYFSYDVKMKEKGDIPEGYSVSREKKERFSLILESASTNQTSMYLCASSLYGTPRNTIYFGEGSWLTVV.

This clone was seen a handful of times. This chain uses TRBV6-4 with TRBJ2-2, with a possible D match to TRBD2 (6 bases). The V end lost 2 bases, the J end lost 4 bases, and 11 bases lay between the germline ends. Per the germline V gene, CDR1 is MRHNA and CDR2 is SNTAGT. This CDR3 is built from 15 residues. The CDR3 DNA is TGTGCCAGCAGTGACGGGCCGGGAGCCACCGGGGAGCTGTTTTTT. Protein product: CASSDGPGATGELFF.

About this clone itself: A far bigger clonotype differs at one base, so this is likely a read error. The CDR3 DNA reads TGTGCCAGCAGTCGACACGGGTCGGTGGGTCAGCCCCGGCATTTT. Translation gives CASSRHGSVGQPRHF. The genes are TRBV28 and TRBJ1-5; D uncertain. The CDR3 covers 15 residues. Germline-derived CDR1 and CDR2 are MDHEN and SYDVKM.

This clone was recorded once. The chain recombines TRBV7-2 with TRBJ1-1; maybe TRBD1 (5 bases). The CDR3 sequence is 13 residues long. The germline V gene has CDR1 SGHTA and CDR2 FQGNSA. The ends were cut back, 3 bases at V and 8 bases at J, with 13 bases in the middle. This CDR3 is CASSFGGTTEAFF. The CDR3, as DNA: TGTGCCAGCAGCTTTGGGGGGACTACGGAAGCTTTCTTT.

Note on this clone: A read error likely explains this, since a far larger clone differs by one base. The CDR3 end shows no conserved phenylalanine or tryptophan, and so a read error is likely. CDR3 DNA: TGCGCCAGCAGTGAGTCCGTTTGGGGCACTTTGAACACTGAAGCTTTCCTT. Residues: CASSESVWGTLNTEAFL. The V call is TRBV10-2, the J call TRBJ1-1, with D possibly matching TRBD1 (5 bases). In germline, CDR1 is WSHSY, CDR2 SAAADI. The CDR3 length is 17 residues. With 0 bases removed from V and 0 bases from J, the gap between germline ends came to 14 bases.

This sequence joins TRBV5-1 and TRBJ2-6; TRBD1 matches at 8 bases. V gave up 3 bases and J gave up 3 bases; unmatched junction bases: 5. This CDR3 is 16 amino acids long. Germline assignment: CDR1 SGHRS and CDR2 YFSETQ. The CDR3 coding sequence is TGCGCCAGCAGCTGGCAGGGGGCTGGTGGGGCCAACGTCCTGACTTTC. Protein product: CASSWQGAGGANVLTF.